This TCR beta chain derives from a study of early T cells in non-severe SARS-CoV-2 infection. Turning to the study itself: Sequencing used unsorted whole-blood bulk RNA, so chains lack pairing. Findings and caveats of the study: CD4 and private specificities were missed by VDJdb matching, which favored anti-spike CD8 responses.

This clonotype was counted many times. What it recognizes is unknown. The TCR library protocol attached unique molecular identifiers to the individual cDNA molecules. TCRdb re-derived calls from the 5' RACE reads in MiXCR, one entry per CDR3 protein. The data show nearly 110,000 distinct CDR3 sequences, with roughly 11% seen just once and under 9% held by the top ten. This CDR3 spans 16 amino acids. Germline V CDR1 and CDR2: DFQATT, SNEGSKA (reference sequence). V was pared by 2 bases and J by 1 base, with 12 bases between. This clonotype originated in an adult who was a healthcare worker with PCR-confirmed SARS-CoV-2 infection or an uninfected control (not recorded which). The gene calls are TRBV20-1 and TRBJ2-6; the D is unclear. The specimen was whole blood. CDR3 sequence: CSARLDTPSGANVLTF. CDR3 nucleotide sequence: TGCAGTGCTAGACTAGACACCCCGTCTGGGGCCAACGTCCTGACTTTC.